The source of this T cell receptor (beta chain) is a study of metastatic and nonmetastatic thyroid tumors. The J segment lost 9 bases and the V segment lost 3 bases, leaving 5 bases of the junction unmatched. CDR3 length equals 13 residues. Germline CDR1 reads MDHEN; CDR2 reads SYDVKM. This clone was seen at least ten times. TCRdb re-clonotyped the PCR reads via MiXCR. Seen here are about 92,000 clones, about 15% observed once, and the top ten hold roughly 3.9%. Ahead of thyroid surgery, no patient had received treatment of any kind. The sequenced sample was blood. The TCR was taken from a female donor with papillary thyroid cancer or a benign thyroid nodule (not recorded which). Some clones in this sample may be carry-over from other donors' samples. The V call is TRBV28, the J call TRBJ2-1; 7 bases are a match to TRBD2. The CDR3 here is CASSLRREGEQFF. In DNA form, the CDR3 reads TGTGCCAGCAGTTTGAGGAGGGAGGGTGAGCAGTTCTTC.